The 11 T cell receptor beta chains presented below share a single source sample, sequenced in a study of T cell repertoires in cytomegalovirus infection. Which antigens these TCRs recognize remains unknown. TCRdb processed the reads anew with MiXCR; each CDR3 protein has one entry. The sample contains hundreds of thousands of distinct CDR3 sequences, around 30% of which appear only once. This specimen was cultured CD8+ T cells from PBMCs, taken from culture after CMV antigen stimulation. The origin of the receptors is a human donor in good health (CMV status not recorded). Some clones in this sample may be carry-over from other donors' samples.

This clonotype turned up a few times. J is TRBJ2-3 and V is TRBV14, with TRBD1 matching 9 bases. V lost 1 base and J lost 6; bases outside the gene matches: 5. This CDR3 region has 15 residues. Germline-derived CDR1 and CDR2 are SGHDN and FVKESK. CDR3 coding DNA: TGTGCCAGCAGCCAAGCGGGGACAGGGTGGGATACGCAGTATTTT. It is translated as CASSQAGTGWDTQYF.

Ten or more counts support this clonotype. The V call is TRBV7-6, the J call TRBJ2-6; D may be TRBD2 (5 bases). Per the germline V gene, CDR1 is SGHVS and CDR2 is FNYEAQ. The CDR3 has 14 amino acids. Trimming pared 10 bases from V and 1 base from J, leaving 11 bases between. The CDR3 spells CAIPLGSGANVLTF. In DNA, the CDR3 is TGTGCCATCCCACTAGGTTCTGGGGCCAACGTCCTGACTTTC. The full variable domain, completed using reference TRBV7-6 and TRBJ2-6, is GAGVSQSPRYKVTKRGQDVALRCDPISGHVSLYWYRQALGQGPEFLTYFNYEAQQDKSGLPNDRFSAERPEGSISTLTIQRTEQRDSAMYRCAIPLGSGANVLTFGAGSRLTVL.

This clonotype was counted a few times. The rearrangement joins TRBV6-6 to TRBJ2-7, with D perhaps TRBD2 (5 bases). Trimming pared 3 bases from V and 1 base from J, leaving 10 bases between. This CDR3 region has 14 residues. Germline V CDR1 and CDR2: MNHNY, SVGAGI (reference sequence). Written as DNA, the CDR3 is TGTGCCAGCAGTTATTTACCGGGGTCCTACGAGCAGTACTTC. It specifies CASSYLPGSYEQYF.

The V call is TRBV20-1, the J call TRBJ1-1; D not certain. This CDR3 is 16 amino acids long. Germline assignment: CDR1 DFQATT and CDR2 SNEGSKA (reference sequence). The V end was cut by 6 bases, the J end by 5 bases, with 25 bases between. CDR3 residues: CSALLRSGPKGTEAFF. The CDR3 DNA follows: TGCAGTGCCCTCCTAAGGTCCGGGCCAAAGGGAACTGAAGCTTTCTTT.

The chain combines TRBV4-1 with TRBJ1-5; possibly TRBD1 for D (5 bases). Germline values: CDR1 MGHRA, CDR2 YSYEKL. The CDR3 runs to 17 residues. V was cut by 1 base and J by 0 bases, with 13 bases left in between. The chain's CDR3 is CASSQVTGPYSNQPQHF. CDR3 sequence (DNA): TGCGCCAGCAGCCAAGTCACAGGACCCTATAGCAATCAGCCCCAGCATTTT.

The chain couples TRBV4-3 to TRBJ1-2, with TRBD1 as a possible D gene (6 bases). Germline-derived CDR1 and CDR2 are LGHNA and YSLEER. The CDR3 covers 15 residues. The V and J ends lost 0 bases and 4 bases respectively, with 12 bases between them. Written as DNA, the CDR3 is TGCGCCAGCAGCCAAGAGGACAGCTCAACCTATGGCTACACCTTC. This codes for CASSQEDSSTYGYTF.

This sequence joins TRBV13 and TRBJ2-7; TRBD1 might be the D (5 bases). The germline V gene encodes CDR1 PRHDT and CDR2 FYEKMQ (reference sequence). This CDR3 has 15 residues. V shed 2 bases and J shed 3 bases, with 14 bases lying between them. CDR3 protein: CASSLKGRADYEQYF. Here the CDR3 DNA reads TGTGCCAGCAGCTTAAAGGGCAGGGCGGACTACGAGCAGTACTTC.

The chain carries TRBV28 and TRBJ2-7; 9 nucleotides align to TRBD1. In germline, CDR1 is MDHEN, CDR2 SYDVKM. This CDR3 comprises 19 residues. Trimming removed 5 bases from V and 1 base from J; junction bases left unmatched: 18. The CDR3 protein is CASSPMTQGAYPLSYEQYV. DNA of the CDR3: TGTGCCAGCAGTCCAATGACACAGGGGGCCTACCCCCTATCCTACGAGCAGTACGTC.

This clonotype has ten or more counts. The chain combines TRBV7-6 with TRBJ2-6; D possibly corresponds to TRBD2 (6 bases). V was clipped by 2 bases and J by 0 bases, with 11 bases between them. This CDR3 region has 17 residues. Germline V CDR1 and CDR2: SGHVS, FNYEAQ. The CDR3 sequence: CASSLRRGDSGANVLTF. The CDR3 nucleotides are TGTGCCAGCAGCTTAAGGCGCGGGGACTCTGGGGCCAACGTCCTGACTTTC.

The chain couples TRBV7-9 to TRBJ2-1; the match to TRBD2 covers 8 bases. Looked up from germline, CDR1 is SEHNR and CDR2 is FQNEAQ (reference sequence). Losses at the gene ends were 5 bases for V and 6 bases for J; bases not matched to a gene: 9. This CDR3 has 15 amino acids. DNA for the CDR3: TGTGCCAGCAGCGAACCGGGGGGGCCCGCCAATGAGCAGTTCTTC. Translated: CASSEPGGPANEQFF.

This clonotype was observed a handful of times. The chain has TRBV6-2 or TRBV6-3 and TRBJ2-5; possibly TRBD1 for D (5 bases). Germline values: CDR1 MNHEY, CDR2 SVGEGT. This CDR3 has 13 residues. The germline V and J ends were trimmed by 7 bases and 4 bases, with 13 bases remaining between them. CDR3 region: CASNGARVETQYF. CDR3 bases: TGTGCCAGCAATGGGGCCCGTGTAGAGACCCAGTACTTC.